These 29 T cell receptor beta chains share one sample of origin, sequenced in a study of identical twins (dated by TCRdb to 2016 to 2017). Library preparation used 5' RACE. Sequencing used an Illumina HiSeq 2000. The public reads were quality trimmed at Q25 with fastp and then assembled into clones with MiXCR by TCRdb, keeping productive beta chains. Entries that share a CDR3 protein sequence are merged under the most common genes and DNA. The sample includes about 240,000 distinct CDR3 sequences, with 6% to 8% observed a single time. Jointly, the top ten make up over 5% of the sample. These data are also associated with another study on yellow fever vaccine responses in identical twins.

Sequenced: CD8+ T cells sorted from blood. The receptors were sampled from a woman between 18 and 30 years old in good health.

A few counts support this clonotype. The chain couples TRBV25-1 to TRBJ2-7; 7 bases align to TRBD2. Trimming removed 4 bases from V and 7 bases from J; junction bases left unmatched: 7. This CDR3 is built from 13 residues. CDR1 is MGHDK, CDR2 SYGVNS, per germline. DNA for the CDR3: TGTGCCAGCAGTGCCTCCACGGGGGGTGAGCAGTACGTC. Amino acids: CASSASTGGEQYV.

The chain carries TRBV15 and TRBJ2-7, with 7 bases that match TRBD1. Germline CDR1 LNHNV, CDR2 YYDKDF (reference sequence). The CDR3 spans 14 residues. V dropped 1 base and J dropped 7; count of bases not matched to a gene: 7. The CDR3 region is CATSRGTGAEEQYV. The CDR3 region has the DNA TGTGCCACCAGCAGAGGAACAGGGGCGGAGGAGCAGTACGTC.

The chain links TRBV7-9 to TRBJ1-2, with unresolved D. Germline V gene lookup returns CDR1 SEHNR and CDR2 FQNEAQ (reference sequence). Trimming stripped 5 bases from V and 2 bases from J, with 15 bases between. The CDR3 length is 15 residues. The CDR3 region has the DNA TGTGCCAGCAGCCCTCCTCCGAGGCAGAACTATGGCTACACCTTC. The encoded protein is CASSPPPRQNYGYTF.

The sample holds many counts of this clonotype. V gene TRBV2 combines with J gene TRBJ2-3; D is unclear. The germline V gene has CDR1 SNHLY and CDR2 FYNNEI. This CDR3 has 12 amino acids. Deletions cut 9 bases from V and 2 bases from J, with 9 bases between. The CDR3 spells CASPTFTDTQYF. The CDR3 coding sequence is TGTGCCAGTCCGACCTTCACAGATACGCAGTATTTT.

This clonotype was recorded many times. The chain links TRBV3-1 to TRBJ1-4; TRBD1 is a possible D gene (5 bases). The germline V gene has CDR1 LGHDT and CDR2 YNNKEL (reference sequence). Trimming stripped 0 bases from V and 5 bases from J, with 10 bases between. The CDR3 runs 15 residues. The DNA of the CDR3 is TGTGCCAGCAGCCAAGATACAGGCGCCAATGAAAAACTGTTTTTT. It is translated as CASSQDTGANEKLFF.

The rearrangement uses TRBV28 and TRBJ2-1; no definite D call. V lost 2 bases to trimming and J lost 8 bases, with 10 bases between them. This CDR3 has 13 residues. Germline V gene lookup returns CDR1 MDHEN and CDR2 SYDVKM. The CDR3 reads CASSLSLVDEQFF. CDR3 sequence (DNA): TGTGCCAGCAGTTTAAGCCTCGTCGATGAGCAGTTCTTC.

CDR3: CASSRGGNTEAFF. CDR3 sequence (DNA): TGTGCCAGCAGCAGAGGGGGGAACACTGAAGCTTTCTTT. The chain has TRBV6-6 and TRBJ1-1; D perhaps matches TRBD1 (6 bases). Trimming removed 6 bases at V and 1 base at J, with 9 bases between. This CDR3 spans 13 amino acids. Germline V gene lookup returns CDR1 MNHNY and CDR2 SVGAGI (reference sequence).

This rearrangement joins TRBV2 to TRBJ2-2, with TRBD2 matching over 11 bases. Germline CDR1 SNHLY, CDR2 FYNNEI. The CDR3 is 18 residues long. The V gene end was trimmed by 11 bases and the J gene end by 4 bases; junction bases not matched to a gene: 18. The CDR3 bases are TGTGCCTTCTGTTTAAGGTTCGGGGGGACTAGCGGCACCGGGGAGCTGTTTTTT. Translated: CAFCLRFGGTSGTGELFF.

Many counts were recorded for this clonotype. This rearrangement joins TRBV7-9 to TRBJ1-6; D is undetermined. The CDR3 covers 14 residues. V was trimmed by 5 bases and J by 12 bases, leaving 17 bases between them. CDR1 SEHNR and CDR2 FQNEAQ come from the germline V gene (reference sequence). As DNA, the CDR3 is TGTGCCAGCAGCGCAAACAGCGGGATCCAACCCCTCCACTTT. Translation gives CASSANSGIQPLHF. The whole variable domain, filled in from reference TRBV7-9 and TRBJ1-6, reads DTGVSQNPRHKITKRGQNVTFRCDPISEHNRLYWYRQTLGQGPEFLTYFQNEAQLEKSRLLSDRFSAERPKGSFSTLEIQRTEQGDSAMYLCASSANSGIQPLHFGNGTRLTVT.

J is TRBJ1-3 and V is TRBV11-2, with no clear D. Germline CDR1 SGHAT, CDR2 FQNNGV. V was pared by 1 base and J by 0 bases, with 16 bases between. The CDR3 contains 18 residues. CDR3 amino acids: CASSLVIPRTYSGNTIYF. In DNA form, the CDR3 reads TGTGCCAGCAGCTTAGTGATTCCGAGGACGTACTCTGGAAACACCATATATTTT.

This clonotype was detected many times. V and J are TRBV28 and TRBJ2-4; TRBD1 might be the D (6 bases). CDR1 MDHEN and CDR2 SYDVKM come from the germline V gene. The V and J ends lost 6 bases and 2 bases respectively, with 17 bases between them. The CDR3 totals 16 residues. CDR3 in amino acids: CASRPAGTTTKNIQYF. Written as DNA, the CDR3 is TGTGCCAGCAGACCAGCAGGGACAACTACCAAAAACATTCAGTACTTC.

The rearrangement uses TRBV4-1 and TRBJ2-1; TRBD1 is a possible D gene (6 bases). The CDR3 runs 15 residues. Germline assignment: CDR1 MGHRA and CDR2 YSYEKL. Trimming removed 4 bases at V and 2 bases at J, with 12 bases between. CDR3 sequence reads: CASSPPDRAYNEQFF. CDR3 bases: TGCGCCAGCAGCCCTCCGGACAGAGCCTACAATGAGCAGTTCTTC.

This clonotype turned up a few times. The chain recombines TRBV12-3 or TRBV12-4 with TRBJ2-3; tentatively, D is TRBD1 (6 bases). V lost 6 bases and J lost 0, with 10 bases in between. The CDR3 loop spans 14 amino acids. The DNA for the CDR3 is TGTGCCAGCAGGCTACAGGGAAGCACAGATACGCAGTATTTT. Translating gives CASRLQGSTDTQYF.

The V and J genes are TRBV5-5 and TRBJ2-3; 7 positions match TRBD2. Germline V gene lookup returns CDR1 SGHKS and CDR2 YYEKEE (reference sequence). The V segment lost 0 bases and the J segment 2 bases; nucleotides outside the gene matches: 9. This CDR3 comprises 17 residues. In DNA, the CDR3 is TGTGCCAGCAGCTTGGCGGGACTATCCGGCCCCACAGATACGCAGTATTTT. It specifies CASSLAGLSGPTDTQYF.

The chain has TRBV29-1 and TRBJ2-1; the match to TRBD2 covers 9 bases. Per the germline V gene, CDR1 is SQVTM and CDR2 is ANQGSEA. The length of the CDR3 is 14 residues. V gave up 0 bases and J gave up 7 bases; unmatched junction bases: 4. Here the CDR3 reads CSVEEGLARNEQFF. CDR3 coding DNA: TGCAGCGTTGAAGAGGGACTAGCTCGTAATGAGCAGTTCTTC.

The chain couples TRBV20-1 to TRBJ2-5; 10 bases are a match to TRBD1. Germline CDR1 and CDR2: DFQATT and SNEGSKA (reference sequence). V dropped 1 base and J dropped 5; count of bases not matched to a gene: 13. The CDR3 spans 17 residues. The CDR3 reads CSARGTGQGGTEETQYF. The CDR3, as DNA: TGCAGTGCTAGAGGGACCGGACAGGGGGGCACGGAGGAGACCCAGTACTTC.

This clonotype was counted many times. The V call is TRBV6-2 or TRBV6-3, the J call TRBJ2-1, with TRBD2 matching 9 bases. The trim removed 6 bases at V and 5 bases at J, leaving 23 bases unmatched. The CDR3 length is 20 residues. The germline V gene has CDR1 MNHEY and CDR2 SVGEGT. CDR3 protein: CASSPSSNRRKRGANNEQFF. CDR3 coding DNA: TGTGCCAGCAGCCCTAGCAGTAATCGCCGTAAGCGGGGGGCGAACAATGAGCAGTTCTTC.

Only one count was recorded for this clonotype. This chain joins TRBV4-2 and TRBJ1-2; 9 nucleotides match TRBD1. With 4 bases clipped from V and 8 bases from J, the junction kept 8 bases outside the gene matches. The CDR3 extends over 14 amino acids. Germline CDR1 is LGHNA and CDR2 is YNFKEQ. The CDR3 bases are TGTGCCAGCAGCCTAGGGACAGGGTACGACGGCTACACCTTC. The encoded protein is CASSLGTGYDGYTF.

Details on this clonotype: It is unclear where the CDR3 begins or ends on the DNA, so no DNA is shown, and the CDR3 is as TCRdb lists it. CDR3 protein: CASSFLENTEAFF. The chain joins TRBV27 to TRBJ1-1. 13 amino acids form the CDR3, both terminal residues included. CDR1 is MNHEY, CDR2 SMNVEV, per germline (reference sequence).

This clonotype was recorded many times. This rearrangement joins TRBV5-1 to TRBJ2-2; 9 bases agree with TRBD1. Germline assignment: CDR1 SGHRS and CDR2 YFSETQ. This CDR3 is built from 16 residues. The V gene end was trimmed by 0 bases and the J gene end by 7 bases; junction bases not matched to a gene: 7. DNA of the CDR3: TGCGCCAGCAGCTTGGCCTATGGGACAGGGAACGGGGAGCTGTTTTTT. It is translated as CASSLAYGTGNGELFF.

This clonotype has a handful of counts. The chain is built from TRBV12-3 or TRBV12-4 and TRBJ2-5; the D call may be TRBD1 or TRBD2 (5 bases each). CDR3 size: 14 residues. V was trimmed by 0 bases and J by 1 base, leaving 6 bases between them. The DNA for the CDR3 is TGTGCCAGCAGTTTAGCGGGGGTCCAAGAGACCCAGTACTTC. Translated: CASSLAGVQETQYF.

In its sample, this clonotype was seen many times. The chain recombines TRBV29-1 with TRBJ2-7, with TRBD2 identical over 7 bases. V was clipped by 4 bases and J by 2 bases; unmatched bases: 11. CDR3 size: 15 residues. Germline lookup yields CDR1 SQVTM and CDR2 ANQGSEA. This chain's CDR3 is CSVVLAGTATYEQYF. The CDR3 DNA is TGCAGCGTTGTATTAGCGGGTACCGCGACCTACGAGCAGTACTTC.

This clonotype was observed many times. The J gene is TRBJ2-1, the V gene TRBV12-5; 9 bases map to TRBD1. Losses at the gene ends were 6 bases for V and 4 bases for J; bases not matched to a gene: 7. This CDR3 spans 15 amino acids. Germline lookup yields CDR1 LGHNT and CDR2 FRNRAP. The CDR3 protein is CASGRGTGIYNEQFF. The DNA of the CDR3 is TGTGCTAGTGGGCGCGGGACAGGGATATACAATGAGCAGTTCTTC.

This clonotype was counted between two and nine times. The V and J genes are TRBV28 and TRBJ2-7; D is uncertain. V lost 6 bases to trimming and J lost 2 bases, with 14 bases between them. The CDR3 covers 14 residues. Germline V gene lookup returns CDR1 MDHEN and CDR2 SYDVKM. The CDR3 DNA reads TGTGCCAGCAGCTCTTCCAGGATCACCTACGAGCAGTACTTC. As protein: CASSSSRITYEQYF.

This clonotype came up a few times. The chain recombines TRBV3-1 with TRBJ2-1, with D possibly TRBD2 on 6 matching bases. With 0 bases removed from V and 4 bases from J, the gap between germline ends came to 19 bases. The germline gives CDR1 LGHDT, CDR2 YNNKEL (reference sequence). This CDR3 has 18 amino acids. The CDR3 sequence is CASSQESGREFGYNEQFF. DNA of the CDR3: TGTGCCAGCAGCCAAGAGTCGGGGCGGGAATTCGGATACAATGAGCAGTTCTTC.

In its sample, this clonotype was seen a few times. This chain connects TRBV9 to TRBJ2-7; possibly TRBD2 for D (6 bases). This CDR3 is 14 amino acids long. Germline CDR1 and CDR2: SGDLS and YYNGEE. V was pared by 3 bases and J by 2 bases, with 12 bases between. CDR3 loop: CASSEGLGPYEQYF. CDR3 DNA: TGTGCCAGCAGCGAGGGACTGGGTCCCTACGAGCAGTACTTC.

This clonotype was found many times. The V gene is TRBV12-3 or TRBV12-4, the J gene TRBJ1-1; no reliable D call. This CDR3 is 14 amino acids long. The V and J ends lost 7 bases and 5 bases respectively, with 17 bases between them. The CDR3 spells CASKTSAGWTEAFF. The CDR3 DNA sequence: TGTGCCAGCAAGACCAGTGCCGGGTGGACTGAAGCTTTCTTT.

The chain has TRBV7-9 and TRBJ2-5, with D perhaps matching TRBD1 or TRBD2 (5 bases each). Trimming stripped 6 bases from V and 4 bases from J, with 18 bases between. The CDR3 totals 15 residues. The V gene's germline CDR1 is SEHNR and CDR2 FQNEAQ (reference sequence). This CDR3 is CASSTRDLRGETQYF. The CDR3 DNA is TGTGCCAGCAGTACACGGGACCTAAGGGGAGAGACCCAGTACTTC.

The rearrangement joins TRBV7-9 to TRBJ1-6; D is unresolved. Germline values: CDR1 SEHNR, CDR2 FQNEAQ (reference sequence). Trimming took off 5 bases at V and 4 bases at J, with 15 bases between the two ends. The CDR3 has 16 residues. The CDR3 is CASSPLGGSYNSPLHF. In DNA, the CDR3 is TGTGCCAGCAGCCCGTTGGGAGGCAGTTATAATTCACCCCTCCACTTT.